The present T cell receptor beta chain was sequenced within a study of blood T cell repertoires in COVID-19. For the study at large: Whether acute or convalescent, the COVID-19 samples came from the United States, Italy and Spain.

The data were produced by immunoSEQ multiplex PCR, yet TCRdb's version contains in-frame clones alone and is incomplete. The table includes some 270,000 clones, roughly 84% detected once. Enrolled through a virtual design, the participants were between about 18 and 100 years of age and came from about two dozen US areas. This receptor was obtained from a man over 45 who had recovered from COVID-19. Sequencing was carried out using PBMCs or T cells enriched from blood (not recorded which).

CDR3 bases: TGCGCCAGCAGCCAAGAATTTAGGGTCAGGGGGAATTCACCCCTCCACTTT. Amino acids: CASSQEFRVRGNSPLHF. The rearrangement joins TRBV4-1 to TRBJ1-6; 7 positions agree with TRBD1. The germline V gene encodes CDR1 MGHRA and CDR2 YSYEKL. This CDR3 is 17 amino acids long. The junction had 9 bases not matched to a gene; V was cut back by 0 bases and J by 7 bases.